Listed here are 26 T cell receptor beta chains from one sample, sequenced in a study of shared clonotypes between healthy human individuals. Produced via immunoSEQ multiplex PCR; TCRdb's table is partial and in-frame only. The data show about 2.2 million clones, with just over 90% seen just once and roughly 1.7% held by the top ten. CD8 cells regarded as naive lacked CD45RO, were positively chosen for CCR7, and omitted terminally differentiated effector memory CD45RA+ cells. Sequenced material: naive CD8+ T cells from PBMCs. The receptors were gathered from a man in his late teens or twenties in good health. Some clones in this sample may be carry-over from other donors' samples.

The chain recombines TRBV7-8 with TRBJ2-2; D gene unclear. There are 11 residues in the CDR3. Germline CDR1 is SGHVS and CDR2 is FQNEAQ. The V gene lost 6 bases and the J gene lost 8 bases, with 7 bases spanning the gap. The CDR3 spells CASSFVGELFF. In DNA, the CDR3 is TGTGCCAGCAGTTTCGTGGGGGAGCTGTTTTTT.

The chain joins TRBV27 to TRBJ2-7, with 8 bases that match TRBD1. CDR1 MNHEY and CDR2 SMNVEV come from the germline V gene (reference sequence). The CDR3 runs to 14 residues. The J segment lost 3 bases and the V segment lost 6 bases, leaving 7 bases of the junction unmatched. DNA of the CDR3: TGTGCCAGCAGCGATGACAGGGGAGGCTACGAGCAGTACTTC. Amino acids: CASSDDRGGYEQYF.

In its sample, this clone was seen a few times. This sequence joins TRBV19 and TRBJ1-1, with a tentative D call TRBD1 (6 bases). CDR1 and CDR2 from the germline V gene are LNHDA and SQIVND (reference sequence). The CDR3 is 13 residues long. Trimming took off 5 bases at V and 3 bases at J, with 10 bases between the two ends. The CDR3 region is CASSWGHYTEAFF. The CDR3 region has the DNA TGTGCCAGTAGTTGGGGACACTACACTGAAGCTTTCTTT.

The chain uses TRBV4-1 and TRBJ1-1, with D hard to call. Trimming pared 4 bases from V and 1 base from J, leaving 7 bases between. The CDR3 has 13 residues. Germline CDR1 MGHRA, CDR2 YSYEKL. This CDR3 is CASSPPRNTEAFF. The CDR3 DNA follows: TGCGCCAGCAGCCCCCCCCGGAACACTGAAGCTTTCTTT.

V usage is TRBV5-5 and J usage is TRBJ2-2; no firm D call. Trimming took off 6 bases at V and 0 bases at J, with 9 bases between the two ends. This CDR3 is built from 14 residues. Germline CDR1 reads SGHKS; CDR2 reads YYEKEE (reference sequence). CDR3 residues: CASMPWANTGELFF. CDR3 coding DNA: TGTGCCAGCATGCCGTGGGCGAACACCGGGGAGCTGTTTTTT.

V gene TRBV14 combines with J gene TRBJ2-1, with D unresolved. The CDR3 spans 15 residues. Germline assignment: CDR1 SGHDN and CDR2 FVKESK. The V and J ends lost 2 bases and 4 bases respectively, with 12 bases between them. In nucleotides, the CDR3 is TGTGCCAGCAGCCAAACTTCTCTCTTTTACAATGAGCAGTTCTTC. It translates to CASSQTSLFYNEQFF.

The chain couples TRBV27 to TRBJ1-2; 7 bases are shared with TRBD1. After removal of 9 bases from V and 2 bases from J, the junction contained 6 bases not matched to a gene. This CDR3 has 13 amino acids. CDR1 and CDR2 (germline): MNHEY, SMNVEV (reference sequence). CDR3 region: CASGRGRNYGYTF. CDR3 DNA sequence: TGTGCCAGTGGAAGGGGGCGAAACTATGGCTACACCTTC.

The chain uses TRBV6-1 and TRBJ2-5; perhaps TRBD2 as D (5 bases). V gave up 0 bases and J gave up 7 bases, with 12 bases separating them. The CDR3 has 14 residues. Per the germline V gene, CDR1 is MNHNS and CDR2 is SASEGT. CDR3 residues: CASSEAGPRGTQYF. In DNA, the CDR3 is TGTGCCAGCAGTGAAGCTGGGCCCCGGGGGACCCAGTACTTC.

For the CDR3, the DNA is TGTGCCAGCAGGCCTCTAGGTAGCGACGAGCAGTACTTC. It translates to CASRPLGSDEQYF. The chain recombines TRBV11-2 with TRBJ2-7; D may be TRBD2 (5 bases). From germline, CDR1 is SGHAT and CDR2 FQNNGV. Trimming cost V 6 bases and J 5 bases, with 14 bases left between them. The CDR3 spans 13 residues.

This chain uses TRBV21-1 with TRBJ2-5; the D call of TRBD2 is as the table states it, not checked on the DNA. TRBV21-1 is shown as a pseudogene. The CDR3 spans 15 residues. This CDR3 reads CARGLAGDLGETQYF. CDR3 nucleotides: TGTGCCAGGGGACTAGCGGGAGATCTTGGGGAGACCCAGTACTTC.

DNA of the CDR3: TGTGCCAGTTGTGGGGCGACGAACACCGGGGAGCTGTTTTTT. Translation: CASCGATNTGELFF. The chain links TRBV19 to TRBJ2-2, with D perhaps matching TRBD1 (5 bases). The CDR3 consists of 14 residues. V was shortened by 8 bases and J by 0 bases, with 10 bases between the two germline ends. CDR1 LNHDA and CDR2 SQIVND come from the germline V gene (reference sequence).

This clone has just one count. The CDR3 nucleotides are TGTGCCAGCAGCACTCAGGGGGTCGGAAGGCCAAGAGATTGGACTGAAGCTTTCTTT. Translation gives CASSTQGVGRPRDWTEAFF. The chain recombines TRBV5-6 with TRBJ1-1; 7 bases map to TRBD1. Germline V gives CDR1 SGHDT, CDR2 YYEEEE. The CDR3 sequence is 19 residues long. Trimming cost V 4 bases and J 5 bases; bases outside gene matches: 23.

The V and J genes are TRBV15 and TRBJ2-3; TRBD2 agrees at 10 bases. The ends lost 0 bases at V and 5 bases at J; junction bases unmatched: 14. CDR1 and CDR2 from the germline V gene are LNHNV and YYDKDF (reference sequence). This CDR3 is 19 amino acids long. The CDR3: CATSRDLSGRASGRDTQYF. The CDR3 DNA reads as TGTGCCACCAGCAGAGATTTGAGCGGGAGGGCGAGCGGGAGAGATACGCAGTATTTT.

The V call is TRBV27, the J call TRBJ2-7, with D tentatively TRBD2 (5 bases). V was trimmed by 2 bases and J by 1 base, leaving 12 bases between them. CDR1 is MNHEY, CDR2 SMNVEV, per germline (reference sequence). The CDR3 has 15 residues. CDR3 region: CASSLAPTISYEQYF. The CDR3 nucleotides read TGTGCCAGCAGTTTAGCGCCGACTATTTCCTACGAGCAGTACTTC.

The chain combines TRBV9 with TRBJ2-2, with a possible D match to TRBD1 (6 bases). In germline, CDR1 is SGDLS, CDR2 YYNGEE. V lost 0 bases, J lost 5 bases, and 11 bases lay in between. CDR3 size: 15 residues. The CDR3 region is CASSVETGPTGELFF. DNA for the CDR3: TGTGCCAGCAGCGTAGAAACAGGGCCTACCGGGGAGCTGTTTTTT.

The chain employs TRBV7-9 and TRBJ2-7; no definite D call. CDR3 length equals 15 residues. Germline V gene lookup returns CDR1 SEHNR and CDR2 FQNEAQ (reference sequence). V lost 2 bases, J lost 5 bases, and 16 bases lay in between. The CDR3 bases are TGTGCCAGCAGCTTACCGGACGCCGCTCTGGACGAGCAGTACTTC. Translating gives CASSLPDAALDEQYF.

This sequence joins TRBV27 and TRBJ2-3; no reliable D call. This CDR3 has 14 amino acids. Per the germline V gene, CDR1 is MNHEY and CDR2 is SMNVEV (reference sequence). Trimming cost V 7 bases and J 4 bases, with 15 bases left between them. The CDR3 region has the DNA TGTGCCAGCAAGTTGGTTAGCCTGGCAGATACGCAGTATTTT. It translates to CASKLVSLADTQYF.

V gene TRBV15 combines with J gene TRBJ2-5; D perhaps matches TRBD2 (6 bases). The germline gives CDR1 LNHNV, CDR2 YYDKDF (reference sequence). V shed 0 bases and J shed 2 bases, with 10 bases lying between them. CDR3 length: 15 amino acids. CDR3 amino acids: CATSRDDAGQETQYF. CDR3 sequence (DNA): TGTGCCACCAGCAGAGATGACGCGGGGCAAGAGACCCAGTACTTC.

The V call is TRBV28, the J call TRBJ1-2, with a tentative D call TRBD1 (6 bases). This CDR3 is 15 amino acids long. The V gene's germline CDR1 is MDHEN and CDR2 SYDVKM. With 3 bases removed from V and 2 bases from J, the gap between germline ends came to 13 bases. CDR3 in amino acids: CASSFTGGANYGYTF. CDR3 in DNA: TGTGCCAGCAGTTTTACCGGGGGCGCGAACTATGGCTACACCTTC.

Comment on this clone: This same CDR3 is encoded by further DNA sequences in the sample. The chain is built from TRBV5-1 and TRBJ1-2; D may be TRBD1 (5 bases). The CDR3 extends over 12 amino acids. The V end lost 2 bases, the J end lost 4 bases, and 6 bases lay between the germline ends. CDR1 SGHRS and CDR2 YFSETQ come from the germline V gene. The CDR3 loop is CASSFDSYGYTF. The CDR3 coding sequence is TGCGCCAGCAGCTTTGACAGCTATGGCTACACCTTC.

The chain has TRBV29-1 and TRBJ2-6, with 7 bases matching TRBD1. The V gene's germline CDR1 is SQVTM and CDR2 ANQGSEA. There are 15 residues in the CDR3. J was trimmed by 2 bases and V by 2 bases; bases with no gene match: 3. The chain's CDR3 is CSVEYTGAGANVLTF. The CDR3 DNA sequence: TGCAGCGTTGAATACACAGGGGCTGGGGCCAACGTCCTGACTTTC.

The V call is TRBV7-3, the J call TRBJ2-7; unclear D gene. CDR3 length equals 15 residues. V shed 5 bases and J shed 0 bases, with 14 bases lying between them. Per the germline V gene, CDR1 is SGHTA and CDR2 is FQGTGA. Here the CDR3 reads CASSPETPSSYEQYF. Written as DNA, the CDR3 is TGTGCCAGCAGCCCCGAGACGCCTAGCTCCTACGAGCAGTACTTC. Variable domain in full (rest from reference TRBV7-3 and TRBJ2-7): GAGVSQTPSNKVTEKGKYVELRCDPISGHTALYWYRQSLGQGPEFLIYFQGTGAADDSGLPNDRFFAVRPEGSVSTLKIQRTERGDSAVYLCASSPETPSSYEQYFGPGTRLTVT.

This clone occurred once. The chain has TRBV6-1 and TRBJ2-7, with 8 bases matching TRBD2. J lost 1 base, V lost 3 bases, and 5 bases had no gene match. Looked up from germline, CDR1 is MNHNS and CDR2 is SASEGT. The CDR3 runs 15 residues. Here the CDR3 DNA reads TGTGCCAGCAGTGATCGGGAGGGTGGATCCTACGAGCAGTACTTC. It encodes CASSDREGGSYEQYF.

With respect to this clone: This sample also contains other DNA sequences that code for the same CDR3. This chain links TRBV14 with TRBJ2-7; 10 nucleotides align to TRBD2. V lost 4 bases and J lost 3; bases outside the gene matches: 3. This CDR3 is 14 amino acids long. Germline loops: CDR1 SGHDN, CDR2 FVKESK. The CDR3 protein is CASSPLAGGYEQYF. DNA of the CDR3: TGTGCCAGCAGCCCTTTAGCGGGAGGCTACGAGCAGTACTTC. Full variable domain (remainder filled in from reference TRBV14 and TRBJ2-7): EAGVTQFPSHSVIEKGQTVTLRCDPISGHDNLYWYRRVMGKEIKFLLHFVKESKQDESGMPNNRFLAERTGGTYSTLKVQPAELEDSGVYFCASSPLAGGYEQYFGPGTRLTVT.

The CDR3, as DNA: TGTGCCAGCAGCGGTAGACGGGAGGGAGGCAATGAGCAGTTCTTC. Translated, it gives CASSGRREGGNEQFF. V usage is TRBV9 and J usage is TRBJ2-1, with 8 bases identical to TRBD2. The V gene's germline CDR1 is SGDLS and CDR2 YYNGEE. V dropped 3 bases and J dropped 6; count of bases not matched to a gene: 8. This CDR3 has 15 residues.

V gene TRBV7-9 combines with J gene TRBJ1-5; D possibly corresponds to TRBD1 (6 bases). Trimming took 8 bases from V and 0 from J, leaving 11 bases between them. The germline gives CDR1 SEHNR, CDR2 FQNEAQ (reference sequence). This CDR3 spans 14 amino acids. CDR3 coding DNA: TGTGCCAGCCAACGGGGGCATAGCAATCAGCCCCAGCATTTT. Its translation: CASQRGHSNQPQHF.